The clone carrying this T cell receptor (beta chain) was seen a few times. Germline CDR1 MDHEN, CDR2 SYDVKM. V was shortened by 6 bases and J by 3 bases, with 15 bases between the two germline ends. The CDR3 is 15 residues long. This specimen belongs to a study of technical replicates of blood from several donors. Clones were read by immunoSEQ multiplex PCR, and TCRdb kept only the in-frame ones, dropping some. Of 65,000 to 80,000 clones in the sample, around 94% were seen once. Sequenced: T cells isolated from PBMCs. The chain uses TRBV28 and TRBJ2-1; D might be TRBD2 (5 bases). This receptor was identified in a human donor in good health. CDR3 DNA: TGTGCCAGCAGCCCCCCAGCGGCGAACTACAATGAGCAGTTCTTC. Residues: CASSPPAANYNEQFF.